A selection of T cell receptor beta chains follows, all from one sample in a study of blood T cell repertoires in COVID-19. Assay used: immunoSEQ multiplex PCR; TCRdb lists only in-frame clones, some missing. This sample has 160,000 or so clones, with roughly 80% found just once. Material for sequencing was peripheral blood. The receptor set was obtained from a woman in her sixties or seventies with acute or convalescent COVID-19. Both conserved end residues are part of each CDR3. Each record gives: CDR3 DNA, CDR3 protein, J gene, V gene, D gene, clone size. A D gene is named only where the DNA matches it firmly. A clone size is listed for some rows: how often the clone was seen (once, few, many), or a class if it is expanded.

CDR3nt: TGTGCCAGCAGCCAGGCAGGGCTAATAGGGACCGGGGAGCTGTTTTTT; CDR3aa: CASSQAGLIGTGELFF; j_gene: TRBJ2-2; v_gene: TRBV4-2; d_gene: NA; abundance: NA
CDR3nt: TGTGCCAGTAGTATAGACCCTGTCCGGTCCTATGGCTACACCTTC; CDR3aa: CASSIDPVRSYGYTF; j_gene: TRBJ1-2; v_gene: TRBV19; d_gene: NA; abundance: NA
CDR3nt: TGTGCCAGCAGAAGGACAGGGGATATTAGCAATCAGCCCCAGCATTTT; CDR3aa: CASRRTGDISNQPQHF; j_gene: TRBJ1-5; v_gene: TRBV28; d_gene: TRBD1; abundance: NA
CDR3nt: TGCGCCAGCAGCCAAGAGGTAGGGGCCTACTACGAGCAGTACTTC; CDR3aa: CASSQEVGAYYEQYF; j_gene: TRBJ2-7; v_gene: TRBV4-1; d_gene: NA; abundance: NA
CDR3nt: TGTGCCAGCAGTAGGAAATTTACAGGGGGCATTTACGAGCAGTACTTC; CDR3aa: CASSRKFTGGIYEQYF; j_gene: TRBJ2-7; v_gene: TRBV3-1/TRBV3-2; d_gene: TRBD1; abundance: NA
CDR3nt: TGTGCCAGCAGCTTTATGAGGGGGGGACAGCCCCAGCATTTT; CDR3aa: CASSFMRGGQPQHF; j_gene: TRBJ1-5; v_gene: TRBV7-2; d_gene: NA; abundance: NA
CDR3nt: TGTGCCAGCAGCCCCAGGACAGGGGGAGGAGAGACCCAGTACTTC; CDR3aa: CASSPRTGGGETQYF; j_gene: TRBJ2-5; v_gene: TRBV5-5; d_gene: TRBD1; abundance: NA
CDR3nt: TGTGCCAGCAGTTACACCCTAGCGGGGGGAGAGGAGACCCAGTACTTC; CDR3aa: CASSYTLAGGEETQYF; j_gene: TRBJ2-5; v_gene: TRBV6-2/TRBV6-3; d_gene: TRBD2; abundance: NA
CDR3nt: TGTGCCAGCAGTGAAGACTCAACAGGGCCGAACACCGGGGAGCTGTTTTTT; CDR3aa: CASSEDSTGPNTGELFF; j_gene: TRBJ2-2; v_gene: TRBV2; d_gene: NA; abundance: NA
CDR3nt: TGTGCCAGCAAGCCGGGACTAGCGGGTAACACCGGGGAGCTGTTTTTT; CDR3aa: CASKPGLAGNTGELFF; j_gene: TRBJ2-2; v_gene: TRBV2; d_gene: TRBD2; abundance: NA
CDR3nt: TGCAGTGCTGGGACAGGGGAACGCTACACCTTC; CDR3aa: CSAGTGERYTF; j_gene: TRBJ1-2; v_gene: TRBV20-1; d_gene: TRBD1; abundance: NA
CDR3nt: TGCGCCAGCAGCTTCGGTACAGGGTACTATGGCTACACCTTC; CDR3aa: CASSFGTGYYGYTF; j_gene: TRBJ1-2; v_gene: TRBV5-1; d_gene: NA; abundance: NA
CDR3nt: TGTGCCAGCAGCCGCAATCCAGGGGTAAACACCGGGGAGCTGTTTTTT; CDR3aa: CASSRNPGVNTGELFF; j_gene: TRBJ2-2; v_gene: TRBV7-2; d_gene: NA; abundance: NA
CDR3nt: TGCAGTGCTAGTCGGGCGGGACAGGGGCAAATATACGAGCAGTACTTC; CDR3aa: CSASRAGQGQIYEQYF; j_gene: TRBJ2-7; v_gene: TRBV20-1; d_gene: TRBD1; abundance: NA
CDR3nt: TGCAGCGTCGGTCTACAGGGGTACGAGCAGTACTTC; CDR3aa: CSVGLQGYEQYF; j_gene: TRBJ2-7; v_gene: TRBV29-1; d_gene: TRBD1; abundance: NA
CDR3nt: TGTGCCAGCAGCTCAGTTCCGGGACAGGGAGCCGAGCAGTACTTC; CDR3aa: CASSSVPGQGAEQYF; j_gene: TRBJ2-7; v_gene: TRBV6-5; d_gene: TRBD1; abundance: NA
CDR3nt: TGTGCCACCAGTGAGGGAGGAGCCTATGGCTACACCTTC; CDR3aa: CATSEGGAYGYTF; j_gene: TRBJ1-2; v_gene: TRBV24-1; d_gene: NA; abundance: NA
CDR3nt: TGTGCCAGCAGTTTCGGACAGGGTGGATGGCAGCCCCAGCATTTT; CDR3aa: CASSFGQGGWQPQHF; j_gene: TRBJ1-5; v_gene: TRBV28; d_gene: TRBD1; abundance: NA
CDR3nt: TGTGCCAGCCGAGACCAGGGGGGCAATTACAATGAGCAGTTCTTC; CDR3aa: CASRDQGGNYNEQFF; j_gene: TRBJ2-1; v_gene: TRBV6-5; d_gene: NA; abundance: NA
CDR3nt: TGCGCCAGCAGTGAGTCGTCGGGACAGGGAGGCCAGCCCCAGCATTTT; CDR3aa: CASSESSGQGGQPQHF; j_gene: TRBJ1-5; v_gene: TRBV10-2; d_gene: TRBD1; abundance: NA
CDR3nt: TGTGCCAGCAAAACACTAGGCGGGTTTAGCACAGATACGCAGTATTTT; CDR3aa: CASKTLGGFSTDTQYF; j_gene: TRBJ2-3; v_gene: TRBV6-6; d_gene: NA; abundance: NA
CDR3nt: TGCGCCAGCAGCTTGGGGCACGTAAAGAACACTGAAGCTTTCTTT; CDR3aa: CASSLGHVKNTEAFF; j_gene: TRBJ1-1; v_gene: TRBV5-1; d_gene: NA; abundance: NA
CDR3nt: TGTGCCAGTTCCGGCATTGACGGCGGGCCCTCTAACTATGGCTACACCTTC; CDR3aa: CASSGIDGGPSNYGYTF; j_gene: TRBJ1-2; v_gene: TRBV19; d_gene: NA; abundance: few
CDR3nt: TGTGCCAGCAGCTTGGACAGCCTGAACACTGAAGCTTTCTTT; CDR3aa: CASSLDSLNTEAFF; j_gene: TRBJ1-1; v_gene: TRBV5-4; d_gene: NA; abundance: NA
CDR3nt: TGTGCCAGCAGTTCAGGTTTTTCCTATGGCTACACCTTC; CDR3aa: CASSSGFSYGYTF; j_gene: TRBJ1-2; v_gene: TRBV6-5; d_gene: NA; abundance: NA
CDR3nt: TGTGCCACCAGTGACCCGCAGGCTCACCTCGGCACAGATACGCAGTATTTT; CDR3aa: CATSDPQAHLGTDTQYF; j_gene: TRBJ2-3; v_gene: TRBV24-1; d_gene: NA; abundance: NA
CDR3nt: TGCGCCAGCAGCCGCCAGGGCGTTAATGAAAAACTGTTTTTT; CDR3aa: CASSRQGVNEKLFF; j_gene: TRBJ1-4; v_gene: TRBV5-1; d_gene: NA; abundance: NA
CDR3nt: TGCGCCAGCAGCCAAGAACCTAGCGGGAACCGCTATGTCACAGATACGCAGTATTTT; CDR3aa: CASSQEPSGNRYVTDTQYF; j_gene: TRBJ2-3; v_gene: TRBV4-3; d_gene: TRBD2; abundance: NA
CDR3nt: TGTGCCAGCAGTCAACGGACAGGGGGTAGAGAAAAACTGTTTTTT; CDR3aa: CASSQRTGGREKLFF; j_gene: TRBJ1-4; v_gene: TRBV28; d_gene: TRBD1; abundance: NA
CDR3nt: TGTGCCTGGAGTGCAAGAAGATGGACTAGCGGGGGGTTCAACACCGGGGAGCTGTTTTTT; CDR3aa: CAWSARRWTSGGFNTGELFF; j_gene: TRBJ2-2; v_gene: TRBV30; d_gene: TRBD2; abundance: NA
CDR3nt: TGCGCCAGCAGGGCAGGGGGGTACCAAGAGACCCAGTACTTC; CDR3aa: CASRAGGYQETQYF; j_gene: TRBJ2-5; v_gene: TRBV5-1; d_gene: NA; abundance: NA
CDR3nt: TGTGCCTGGAGTGTACAGGGGGGAGGGGGCTACACCTTC; CDR3aa: CAWSVQGGGGYTF; j_gene: TRBJ1-2; v_gene: TRBV30; d_gene: TRBD1; abundance: NA
CDR3nt: TGTGCCAGCAGTTTCGGCCTAAACAGGGACTATGGCTACACCTTC; CDR3aa: CASSFGLNRDYGYTF; j_gene: TRBJ1-2; v_gene: TRBV28; d_gene: NA; abundance: NA
CDR3nt: TGTGCCAGCAGTTTGAGGGCAGCCCGTTATGGCTACACCTTC; CDR3aa: CASSLRAARYGYTF; j_gene: TRBJ1-2; v_gene: TRBV27; d_gene: NA; abundance: few
CDR3nt: TGTGCCACCAGCCCGGCACCCCCAGCGAATGAGCAGTTCTTC; CDR3aa: CATSPAPPANEQFF; j_gene: TRBJ2-1; v_gene: TRBV15; d_gene: NA; abundance: few
CDR3nt: TGCGCCAGCAGCCACGAGGGGGTTCCAGAGACTGAAGCTTTCTTT; CDR3aa: CASSHEGVPETEAFF; j_gene: TRBJ1-1; v_gene: TRBV5-1; d_gene: NA; abundance: NA
CDR3nt: TGTGCCAGCAGCGGGACAGGGACACCCCTCCACTTT; CDR3aa: CASSGTGTPLHF; j_gene: TRBJ1-6; v_gene: TRBV7-2; d_gene: TRBD1; abundance: NA
CDR3nt: TGTGCCAGTAGTCCCCCCGCCGGGTTCAACACTGAAGCTTTCTTT; CDR3aa: CASSPPAGFNTEAFF; j_gene: TRBJ1-1; v_gene: TRBV19; d_gene: NA; abundance: NA
CDR3nt: TGTGCCACCAGTGACTATGGGACTAGCGGCTATACGCAGTATTTT; CDR3aa: CATSDYGTSGYTQYF; j_gene: TRBJ2-3; v_gene: TRBV24-1; d_gene: TRBD2; abundance: NA
CDR3nt: TGCAGCGCTGGGAGCAGCTCCTACGAGCAGTACTTC; CDR3aa: CSAGSSSYEQYF; j_gene: TRBJ2-7; v_gene: TRBV29-1; d_gene: NA; abundance: NA
CDR3nt: TGTGCCTGGAGTGCCCCCTATTCACCCCTCCACTTT; CDR3aa: CAWSAPYSPLHF; j_gene: TRBJ1-6; v_gene: TRBV30; d_gene: NA; abundance: NA
CDR3nt: TGCGCCAGCAGCCAAGTTGGCGGGGGGGAAGAGACCCAGTACTTC; CDR3aa: CASSQVGGGEETQYF; j_gene: TRBJ2-5; v_gene: TRBV4-3; d_gene: TRBD2; abundance: NA
CDR3nt: TGTGCCAGCAGCCAGACTAGTTCCTACAATGAGCAGTTCTTC; CDR3aa: CASSQTSSYNEQFF; j_gene: TRBJ2-1; v_gene: TRBV6-5; d_gene: NA; abundance: once
CDR3nt: TGTGCCAGCAGTTTGGGTACTAGCTCCGATGAGCAGTTCTTC; CDR3aa: CASSLGTSSDEQFF; j_gene: TRBJ2-1; v_gene: TRBV27; d_gene: NA; abundance: NA
CDR3nt: TGCGCCAGCAGCTCCGGACAGGGGGCCTTTGGCTACACCTTC; CDR3aa: CASSSGQGAFGYTF; j_gene: TRBJ1-2; v_gene: TRBV5-1; d_gene: TRBD1; abundance: NA